The source of this TCR beta chain is a study of memory CD8 T cells in hepatitis C reinfection. Study background: Pre-reinfection samples were taken 55 to 20 weeks before detection.

The CDR3 loop spans 18 amino acids. V was pared by 5 bases and J by 2 bases, with 8 bases of the junction left unmatched. Germline CDR1 and CDR2: LNHDA and SQIVND (reference sequence). The protocol was immunoSEQ multiplex PCR, while the TCRdb copy is restricted to in-frame clones and leaves out a portion. The table has about 50,000 clones, roughly nine tenths seen once; the top ten hold 1%. The time point here: pre-reinfection, 55 to 20 weeks before reinfection detection. No in vitro expansion preceded TCR sequencing of the sorted cells. This sequence joins TRBV19 and TRBJ2-2; 13 bases fit TRBD2. This receptor was taken from a man aged 18 to 29 with hepatitis C virus infection. Sequencing was performed on naive CD8+ T cells sorted from blood. CDR3 bases: TGTGCCAGTAGTTGGAGACTAGCGGGAGGATCTAACACCGGGGAGCTGTTTTTT. Translating gives CASSWRLAGGSNTGELFF. Based on the CDR3 plus reference TRBV19 and TRBJ2-2, the full variable domain is DGGITQSPKYLFRKEGQNVTLSCEQNLNHDAMYWYRQDPGQGLRLIYYSQIVNDFQKGDIAEGYSVSREKKESFPLTVTSAQKNPTAFYLCASSWRLAGGSNTGELFFGEGSRLTVL.